This is a list of T cell receptor beta chains from one sample in a study of T cells in Graves' hyperthyroidism and ophthalmopathy. MiXCR was run by TCRdb on the multiplex PCR reads, yielding one entry per CDR3 protein. The table has around 450,000 distinct CDR3 sequences, roughly 14% seen once; the top ten hold roughly an eighth. The specimen sequenced was blood. These receptors all stem from a young woman with Graves' hyperthyroidism. Each CDR3 is given with its conserved first and last residue.

CASSSPRGPYGYTF	TRBJ1-2	TRBV11-2	14
CASSLQGDRTEAFF	TRBJ1-1	TRBV5-8	14
CASSAGQTNEKLFF	TRBJ1-4	TRBV18	14
CASSQGHGTQAFF	TRBJ1-1	TRBV3-1	13
CASSYRASWNEQFF	TRBJ2-1	TRBV6-2/TRBV6-3	14
CSASAGYYEQYF	TRBJ2-7	TRBV20-1	12
CASSPETGGPSYNEQFF	TRBJ2-1	TRBV5-8	17
CASSLRLTDSIETQYF	TRBJ2-5	TRBV12-3/TRBV12-4	16
CASSGVRGHFGYTF	TRBJ1-2	TRBV2	14
CASSSAWTDNEKLFF	TRBJ1-4	TRBV7-2	15
CASSQAGLISIETQYF	TRBJ2-5	TRBV3-1	16
CASTSRDGKLQDNEQFF	TRBJ2-1	TRBV27	17
CATSRKVAGVDEQFF	TRBJ2-1	TRBV15	15
CASSLHGLAGYF	TRBJ2-5	TRBV11-2	12
CSASEGLAGGADTQYF	TRBJ2-3	TRBV20-1	16
CASSLDPLAGGQETQYF	TRBJ2-5	TRBV7-8	17
CASSFRTGKDTGELFF	TRBJ2-2	TRBV11-1	16
CASSDLARTGYPAEQYF	TRBJ2-7	TRBV2	17
CASSPTHVRGPGANVLTF	TRBJ2-6	TRBV18	18
CSAVAGAGETQYF	TRBJ2-5	TRBV20-1	13
CASRKTHRAQGYYGYTF	TRBJ1-2	TRBV19	17
CASSFKGLTGESNQPQHF	TRBJ1-5	TRBV27	18
CASSLDFDKGTYNEQFF	TRBJ2-1	TRBV5-5	17
CASSRQADTEAFF	TRBJ1-1	TRBV19	13
CASSYSNLGMNTEAFF	TRBJ1-1	TRBV6-2/TRBV6-3	16
CASSVGTSGNWYEQYF	TRBJ2-7	TRBV9	16
CASSLGHTGASNQPQHF	TRBJ1-5	TRBV5-5	17
CASSPRTVAFF	TRBJ1-1	TRBV6-1	11
CASSTGTGGDFGSPLHF	TRBJ1-6	TRBV2	17
CASSLAPRTSGSYEQYF	TRBJ2-7	TRBV7-9	17
CSAREETSYNEQFF	TRBJ2-1	TRBV20-1	14
CASSRGPGTQYF	TRBJ2-5	TRBV6-1	12
CASSGKRDQPQHF	TRBJ1-5	TRBV2	13
CASSYSRQAFTQHF	TRBJ1-5	TRBV6-2/TRBV6-3	14
CASSLETPLQGSDFPLDNGQFF	TRBJ2-1	TRBV13	22
CASRREGSGIQETQYF	TRBJ2-5	TRBV7-8	16
CASGTGANVLTF	TRBJ2-6	TRBV5-1	12
CASSARLTPGTDTQYF	TRBJ2-3	TRBV9	16
CASSITGGAADTQYF	TRBJ2-3	TRBV19	15
CASSQDTSGRNEQYF	TRBJ2-7	TRBV3-1	15
CASSFGVPPSYEQYF	TRBJ2-7	TRBV11-2	15
CASSSPTLNTGELFF	TRBJ2-2	TRBV14	15
CASSQQGAVGETQYF	TRBJ2-5	TRBV11-3	15
CASSRTGAGTEAFF	TRBJ1-1	TRBV6-1	14
CSAPVDTEAFF	TRBJ1-1	TRBV20-1	11
CASTEGQGNTIYF	TRBJ1-3	TRBV25-1	13
CSAPGHGSYEQYF	TRBJ2-7	TRBV20-1	13
CASSSPSRQGLRNYGYTF	TRBJ1-2	TRBV27	18
CASSLGLAGGDEQFF	TRBJ2-1	TRBV7-9	15
CASSLTAASGRDTQYF	TRBJ2-3	TRBV7-2	16
CASSRDSNSYEQYF	TRBJ2-7	TRBV4-3	14
CASRREGASLYEQYF	TRBJ2-7	TRBV5-1	15
CASSLSWGSYNEQFF	TRBJ2-1	TRBV7-2	15
CAISPGTGHGYTF	TRBJ1-2	TRBV10-3	13